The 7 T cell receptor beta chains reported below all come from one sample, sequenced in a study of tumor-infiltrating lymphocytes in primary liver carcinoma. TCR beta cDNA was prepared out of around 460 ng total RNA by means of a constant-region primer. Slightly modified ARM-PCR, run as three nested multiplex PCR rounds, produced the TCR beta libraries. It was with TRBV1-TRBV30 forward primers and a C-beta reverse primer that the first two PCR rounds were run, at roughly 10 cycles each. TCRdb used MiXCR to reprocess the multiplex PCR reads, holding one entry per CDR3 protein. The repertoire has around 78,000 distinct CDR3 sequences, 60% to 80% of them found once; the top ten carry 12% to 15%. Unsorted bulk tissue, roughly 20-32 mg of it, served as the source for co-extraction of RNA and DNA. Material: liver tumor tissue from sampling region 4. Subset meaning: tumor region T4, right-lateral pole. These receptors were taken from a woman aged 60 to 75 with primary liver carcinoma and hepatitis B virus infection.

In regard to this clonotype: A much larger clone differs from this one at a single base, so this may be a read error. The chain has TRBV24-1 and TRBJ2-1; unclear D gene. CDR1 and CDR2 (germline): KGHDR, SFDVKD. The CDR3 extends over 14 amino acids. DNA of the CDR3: TGTGCCACCGGTGACCCGCTCAACCTCAATGAGCAGTTCTTC. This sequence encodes CATGDPLNLNEQFF.

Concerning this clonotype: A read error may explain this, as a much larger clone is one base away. The CDR3 sequence: CAWRASGNEKLFF. CDR3 nucleotide sequence: TGTGCCTGGAGGGCGTCAGGGAATGAAAAACTGTTTTTT. The J gene is TRBJ1-4, the V gene TRBV30; a weak D match, TRBD1 (5 bases). This CDR3 spans 13 amino acids. CDR1 is GTSNPN and CDR2 is SVGIG in the germline V gene (reference sequence). V dropped 3 bases and J dropped 5 bases, with 10 bases sitting between them.

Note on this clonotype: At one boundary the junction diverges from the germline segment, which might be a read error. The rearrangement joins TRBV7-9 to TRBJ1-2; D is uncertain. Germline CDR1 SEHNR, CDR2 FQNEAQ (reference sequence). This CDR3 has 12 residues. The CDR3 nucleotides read TGTGCCAGCAGCCCCGTCAGCTATGACTACACCTTC. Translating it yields CASSPVSYDYTF.

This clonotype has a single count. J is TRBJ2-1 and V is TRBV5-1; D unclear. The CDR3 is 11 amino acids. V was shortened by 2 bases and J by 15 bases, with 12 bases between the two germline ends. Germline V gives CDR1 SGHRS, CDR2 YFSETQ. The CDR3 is CASSFAEDVFF. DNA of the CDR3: TGCGCCAGCAGCTTTGCCGAGGACGTGTTCTTC.

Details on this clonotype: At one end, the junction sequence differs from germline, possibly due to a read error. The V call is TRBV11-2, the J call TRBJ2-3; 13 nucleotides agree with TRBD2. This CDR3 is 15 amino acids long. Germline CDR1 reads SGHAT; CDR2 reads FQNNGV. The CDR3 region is CANSTGLAGPDTQYF. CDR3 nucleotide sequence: TGTGCCAACAGCACGGGACTAGCGGGGCCAGATACGCAGTATTTT.

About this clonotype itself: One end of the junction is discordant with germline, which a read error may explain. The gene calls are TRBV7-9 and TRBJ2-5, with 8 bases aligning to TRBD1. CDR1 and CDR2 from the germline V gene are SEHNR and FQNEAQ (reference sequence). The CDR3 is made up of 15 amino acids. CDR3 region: CANSLGAGGAETQYF. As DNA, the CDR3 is TGTGCCAACAGCTTAGGAGCAGGGGGCGCGGAGACCCAGTACTTC.

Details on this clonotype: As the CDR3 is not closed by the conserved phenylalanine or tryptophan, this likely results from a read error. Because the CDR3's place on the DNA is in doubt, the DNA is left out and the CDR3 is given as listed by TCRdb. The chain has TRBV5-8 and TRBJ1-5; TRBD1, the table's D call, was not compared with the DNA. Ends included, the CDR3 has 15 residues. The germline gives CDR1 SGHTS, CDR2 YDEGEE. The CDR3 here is CASSDRTVSNQPQHY.